This T cell receptor beta chain was observed in a study of early T cells in non-severe SARS-CoV-2 infection. Trimming removed 2 bases at V and 1 base at J, with 13 bases between. CDR1 and CDR2 from the germline V gene are WSHSY and SAAADI. The CDR3 sequence is 16 residues long. Using its own MiXCR run on the 5' RACE reads, TCRdb lists one record per CDR3 protein. The sample has some 25,000 distinct CDR3 sequences; about 4.6% are singletons. This clonotype was seen many times. The clonotype originates from an adult who was a healthcare worker with PCR-confirmed SARS-CoV-2 infection or an uninfected control (not recorded which). What was sequenced was whole blood. This rearrangement joins TRBV10-2 to TRBJ2-3; D possibly corresponds to TRBD2 (5 bases). The CDR3 nucleotides read TGCGCCAGCAGTGAGGATACCGCCGGGGGCACAGATACGCAGTATTTT. Its protein is CASSEDTAGGTDTQYF.